A single sample gave rise to the 22 T cell receptor beta chains below, sequenced in a study of Graves' ophthalmopathy and Graves' hyperthyroidism. Transcripts of RNA were the source for amplifying TCR beta CDR3 regions. In the first round, RT-PCR was carried out with HTBI primers, and a multiplex PCR formed the second round. A single record per CDR3 protein comes from TCRdb applying MiXCR to the multiplex PCR reads. The table lists 200,000 to 300,000 distinct CDR3 sequences, about 47% of them singletons. The sequencing input was peripheral blood. These TCRs come from an adult man with Graves' ophthalmopathy.

The sample holds a few counts of this clonotype. This sequence joins TRBV5-4 and TRBJ2-5, with 14 bases matching TRBD2. V was pared by 4 bases and J by 3 bases, with 2 bases of the junction left unmatched. The CDR3 has 15 residues. Germline assignment: CDR1 SGHNT and CDR2 YYREEE (reference sequence). The CDR3 DNA is TGTGCCAGCAGCCCGACTAGCGGGGGGGAAGAGACCCAGTACTTC. Translating it yields CASSPTSGGEETQYF.

This chain connects TRBV7-9 to TRBJ1-1; D call uncertain. The CDR3 is 13 residues long. Germline V lookup: CDR1 SEHNR, CDR2 FQNEAQ (reference sequence). V lost 6 bases and J 0 bases, leaving 8 bases between the germline ends. Here the CDR3 reads CASREGLNTEAFF. The CDR3 DNA is TGTGCCAGCAGAGAGGGCTTGAACACTGAAGCTTTCTTT.

The chain recombines TRBV24-1 with TRBJ2-2; D unresolved. V lost 5 bases and J lost 1, with 13 bases in between. CDR1 and CDR2 from the germline V gene are KGHDR and SFDVKD. The CDR3 is 16 amino acids. CDR3 coding DNA: TGTGCCACCAGTGCCCAAGCTAAGGGGAACACCGGGGAGCTGTTTTTT. Protein sequence: CATSAQAKGNTGELFF.

This chain connects TRBV5-1 to TRBJ1-1; a weak D match, TRBD1 (6 bases). Trimming left V 0 bases short and J 2 bases short, with 14 bases between. CDR1 is SGHRS and CDR2 is YFSETQ in the germline V gene. This CDR3 spans 16 amino acids. CDR3 residues: CASSLALKTGNTEAFF. The CDR3 nucleotides read TGCGCCAGCAGCTTGGCCTTAAAGACAGGAAACACTGAAGCTTTCTTT.

The CDR3: CASNLGGSQPQHF. As DNA, the CDR3 is TGTGCCAGCAATTTAGGGGGCAGTCAGCCCCAGCATTTT. The chain employs TRBV2 and TRBJ1-5; 7 positions match TRBD1. Germline CDR1 SNHLY, CDR2 FYNNEI. Trimming took 7 bases from V and 6 from J; bases not matched to a gene: 6. CDR3 size: 13 residues. Filled out from reference TRBV2 and TRBJ1-5, the complete variable domain reads EPEVTQTPSHQVTQMGQEVILRCVPISNHLYFYWYRQILGQKVEFLVSFYNNEISEKSEIFDDQFSVERPDGSNFTLKIRSTKLEDSAMYFCASNLGGSQPQHFGDGTRLSIL.

This clonotype has at least ten counts. The rearrangement uses TRBV5-5 and TRBJ1-1; D unclear. CDR3 length: 13 residues. Trimming took 5 bases from V and 1 from J, leaving 9 bases between them. Looked up from germline, CDR1 is SGHKS and CDR2 is YYEKEE (reference sequence). The DNA of the CDR3 is TGTGCCAGCAGTCCCGACGGGAACACTGAAGCTTTCTTT. Its translation: CASSPDGNTEAFF.

The chain joins TRBV2 to TRBJ1-3; 10 bases agree with TRBD1. V trimming: 6 bases; J trimming: 4 bases; junction bases outside the gene matches: 6. This CDR3 has 15 residues. Germline V CDR1 and CDR2: SNHLY, FYNNEI. The CDR3 DNA reads TGTGCCAGCAGACATGACAGGGGGCTCGGAAACACCATATATTTT. Protein product: CASRHDRGLGNTIYF.

The chain uses TRBV6-2 or TRBV6-3 and TRBJ2-7; 8 nucleotides agree with TRBD1. This CDR3 is 15 amino acids long. Germline CDR1 is MNHEY and CDR2 is SVGEGT. V lost 6 bases, J lost 5 bases, and 12 bases stayed unmatched. CDR3 loop: CASSHYRGVVDEQYF. The CDR3 coding sequence is TGTGCCAGCAGCCACTACAGGGGGGTGGTAGACGAGCAGTACTTC.

This clonotype was seen a few times. The CDR3 is CASSPSGGSYGYTF. The CDR3 DNA is TGTGCCAGCAGCCCCTCAGGGGGTAGCTATGGCTACACCTTC. The chain is built from TRBV7-9 and TRBJ1-2; 7 bases are a match to TRBD1. The germline V gene encodes CDR1 SEHNR and CDR2 FQNEAQ (reference sequence). V was pared by 5 bases and J by 4 bases, with 7 bases of the junction left unmatched. The CDR3 extends over 14 amino acids. The complete variable domain, with remaining parts taken from reference TRBV7-9 and TRBJ1-2, reads DTGVSQNPRHKITKRGQNVTFRCDPISEHNRLYWYRQTLGQGPEFLTYFQNEAQLEKSRLLSDRFSAERPKGSFSTLEIQRTEQGDSAMYLCASSPSGGSYGYTFGSGTRLTVV.

The chain is built from TRBV5-1 and TRBJ2-6; tentatively, D is TRBD1 (5 bases). The CDR3 has 17 residues. From germline, CDR1 is SGHRS and CDR2 YFSETQ. V shed 4 bases and J shed 2 bases, with 16 bases lying between them. This chain's CDR3 is CASSPGHLGAGANVLTF. DNA for the CDR3: TGCGCCAGCAGCCCTGGACATCTTGGCGCTGGGGCCAACGTCCTGACTTTC.

This clonotype has ten or more counts. V and J are TRBV2 and TRBJ1-2; possible D gene TRBD1, 5 bases. CDR1 is SNHLY, CDR2 FYNNEI, per germline. Trimming cost V 6 bases and J 4 bases, with 18 bases left between them. CDR3 size: 15 residues. CDR3 sequence: CASRIIRDLVYGYTF. For the CDR3, the DNA is TGTGCCAGCAGGATAATACGGGACTTAGTCTATGGCTACACCTTC. The full variable domain, its missing parts supplied by reference TRBV2 and TRBJ1-2, is EPEVTQTPSHQVTQMGQEVILRCVPISNHLYFYWYRQILGQKVEFLVSFYNNEISEKSEIFDDQFSVERPDGSNFTLKIRSTKLEDSAMYFCASRIIRDLVYGYTFGSGTRLTVV.

The gene calls are TRBV11-2 and TRBJ2-5, with D uncertain. Trimming removed 6 bases at V and 0 bases at J, with 17 bases between. Germline CDR1 SGHAT, CDR2 FQNNGV. The CDR3 sequence is 16 residues long. CDR3: CASRKDQALYQETQYF. DNA of the CDR3: TGTGCCAGCAGGAAAGATCAGGCTCTGTACCAAGAGACCCAGTACTTC.

This clonotype was found a few times. The genes are TRBV29-1 and TRBJ2-7, with D perhaps matching TRBD1 (6 bases). Trimming shortened V by 5 bases and J by 0 bases, and 11 bases separated the two germline ends. Germline CDR1 is SQVTM and CDR2 is ANQGSEA. This CDR3 has 13 amino acids. CDR3: CSVRGGTSYEQYF. The CDR3 bases are TGCAGCGTTCGAGGGGGAACCTCCTACGAGCAGTACTTC.

The chain joins TRBV7-2 to TRBJ2-5; no definite D call. The ends were cut back, 1 base at V and 5 bases at J, with 11 bases in the middle. CDR3 length: 14 amino acids. In germline, CDR1 is SGHTA, CDR2 FQGNSA. CDR3 DNA: TGTGCCAGCAGCTTAGTACTACTTAAGGAGACCCAGTACTTC. Protein product: CASSLVLLKETQYF.

V and J are TRBV2 and TRBJ2-7, with 10 bases matching TRBD2. The V segment lost 4 bases and the J segment 5 bases; nucleotides outside the gene matches: 2. This CDR3 spans 13 amino acids. Germline CDR1 reads SNHLY; CDR2 reads FYNNEI. CDR3: CASSAGLANEQYF. In DNA form, the CDR3 reads TGTGCCAGCAGTGCGGGACTAGCGAACGAGCAGTACTTC.

The rearrangement joins TRBV24-1 to TRBJ1-2, with 7 bases matching TRBD1. The trim removed 9 bases at V and 4 bases at J, leaving 7 bases unmatched. The CDR3 is 13 residues long. Per the germline V gene, CDR1 is KGHDR and CDR2 is SFDVKD. The CDR3 here is CATSGTESYGYTF. The CDR3 DNA is TGTGCCACCTCCGGGACAGAGAGCTATGGCTACACCTTC.

V gene TRBV7-2 combines with J gene TRBJ1-6; 9 nucleotides match TRBD1. The germline V gene encodes CDR1 SGHTA and CDR2 FQGNSA. Losses at the gene ends were 5 bases for V and 5 bases for J; bases not matched to a gene: 7. CDR3 size: 16 residues. The CDR3 sequence: CASSPYRDRDNSPLHF. The CDR3 DNA is TGTGCCAGCAGCCCATACCGGGACAGGGATAATTCACCCCTCCACTTT.

The rearrangement links TRBV7-9 to TRBJ2-7, with 11 bases fitting TRBD1. Trimming at V came to 4 bases and at J to 6 bases, leaving 8 bases not matched to a gene. CDR1 is SEHNR, CDR2 FQNEAQ, per germline (reference sequence). The CDR3 consists of 15 residues. CDR3: CASSSYRDRGFEQYF. The CDR3 DNA sequence: TGTGCCAGCAGCTCCTACCGGGACAGGGGGTTCGAGCAGTACTTC.

The V call is TRBV4-1, the J call TRBJ1-1, with TRBD1 identical over 9 bases. Germline CDR1 and CDR2: MGHRA and YSYEKL. This CDR3 region has 17 residues. The junction had 9 bases not matched to a gene; V was cut back by 3 bases and J by 1 base. The CDR3 reads CASSQYLTGGRNTEAFF. Here the CDR3 DNA reads TGCGCCAGCAGCCAGTACTTAACAGGGGGCCGGAACACTGAAGCTTTCTTT.

The sample holds a few counts of this clonotype. This rearrangement joins TRBV29-1 to TRBJ1-5, with TRBD1 matching 9 bases. Germline-derived CDR1 and CDR2 are SQVTM and ANQGSEA. The V and J ends lost 6 bases and 4 bases, in that order; junction bases with no gene match: 4. The CDR3 covers 13 residues. Written as DNA, the CDR3 is TGCAGCGTCCCCGGGACAGGGAATCAGCCCCAGCATTTT. This encodes CSVPGTGNQPQHF.

The rearrangement links TRBV19 to TRBJ2-7, with 10 bases identical to TRBD1. CDR3 length equals 18 residues. Germline loops: CDR1 LNHDA, CDR2 SQIVND (reference sequence). V lost 2 bases, J lost 2 bases, and 12 bases stayed unmatched. The CDR3 loop is CASSITTGGEVDPYEQYF. CDR3 bases: TGTGCCAGTAGTATAACGACAGGGGGCGAGGTAGATCCCTACGAGCAGTACTTC.

This clonotype has ten or more counts. This sequence joins TRBV7-6 and TRBJ2-5, with 7 bases fitting TRBD1. Germline CDR1 reads SGHVS; CDR2 reads FNYEAQ. The junction had 4 bases not matched to a gene; V was cut back by 5 bases and J by 4 bases. The CDR3 covers 13 residues. CDR3: CASSRQGVETQYF. The CDR3 DNA follows: TGTGCCAGCAGCCGACAGGGCGTAGAGACCCAGTACTTC.